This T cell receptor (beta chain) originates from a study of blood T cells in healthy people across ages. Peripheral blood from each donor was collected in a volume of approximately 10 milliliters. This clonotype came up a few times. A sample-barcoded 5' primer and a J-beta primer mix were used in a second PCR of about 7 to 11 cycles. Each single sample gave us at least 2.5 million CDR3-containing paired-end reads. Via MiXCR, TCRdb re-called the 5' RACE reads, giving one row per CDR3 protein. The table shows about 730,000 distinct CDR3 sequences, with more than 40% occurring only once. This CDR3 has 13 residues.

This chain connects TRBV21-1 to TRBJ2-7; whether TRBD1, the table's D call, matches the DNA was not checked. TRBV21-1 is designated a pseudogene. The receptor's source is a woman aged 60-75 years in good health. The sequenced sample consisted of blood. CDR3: CASSKADSYEQYF. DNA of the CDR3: TGTGCCAGCAGCAAGGCCGACAGTTACGAGCAGTACTTC.